This paragraph reports one T cell receptor beta chain. TCRdb keeps only in-frame clones here, not all; method: immunoSEQ multiplex PCR. This table holds nearly 25,000 clones, roughly 87% found once. These data originate in a study of blood T cell repertoires in COVID-19. At the level of the study: There were acute and convalescent COVID-19 samples, and they came from the United States, Italy and Spain. Sample material is recorded as cDNA or gDNA derived from T cells, B-cell-depleted T cells, or PBMCs.

Germline V gene lookup returns CDR1 SEHNR and CDR2 FQNEAQ (reference sequence). This CDR3 is built from 15 residues. With 7 bases removed from V and 4 bases from J, the gap between germline ends came to 19 bases. This rearrangement joins TRBV7-9 to TRBJ1-1, with D hard to call. Sequenced material: peripheral blood. The sequence was collected from a man aged 65 to 85 with acute or convalescent COVID-19. DNA of the CDR3: TGTGCCAGCAAAGGAGGGCAGGTCACACCCACTGAAGCTTTCTTT. Its translation is CASKGGQVTPTEAFF.